This is a list of T cell receptor beta chains from one sample in a study of cytomegalovirus exposure and HLA in healthy donors. Generated by immunoSEQ multiplex PCR, the TCRdb table keeps only in-frame clones and is missing some. The profile shows approximately 100,000 clones, 60% to 80% of them singletons. The sample comprised PBMCs. These receptor sequences come from a man in his forties or fifties in good health and CMV-seropositive. Each CDR3 is given with its conserved first and last residue. D genes are given only for firm matches.

len	j_gene	v_gene	d_gene	CDR3aa
14	TRBJ1-2	TRBV6-1	TRBD1	CASSGRTGDYGYTF
15	TRBJ2-7	TRBV10-3	TRBD1	CAIRAHGTADYEQYF
14	TRBJ1-1	TRBV7-8	TRBD1	CASSSGQGTTEAFF
14	TRBJ2-7	TRBV6-4	NA	CASSYSTFAYEQYF
18	TRBJ1-5	TRBV12-5	NA	CASAHSLGGLRGNQPQHF
13	NA	TRBV11-3	NA	CASMVERGNEQYF
18	TRBJ2-2	TRBV7-3	TRBD1	CASSLDPPDRGNTGELFF
15	TRBJ2-3	TRBV6-4	TRBD2	CASSDSSGLTDTQYF
16	TRBJ1-4	TRBV19	TRBD1	CASSLRTGMSNEKLFF
13	TRBJ1-5	TRBV5-5	NA	CASSLSGIQPQHF
15	TRBJ2-3	TRBV6-4	TRBD1	CASSDSGTGLDTQYF
15	TRBJ1-2	TRBV11-3	TRBD1	CASSPRQGLNYGYTF
12	TRBJ1-4	TRBV27	NA	CASGENHEKLFF
14	TRBJ2-5	TRBV6-1	TRBD2	CASRVGGAPETQYF
16	TRBJ2-1	TRBV12-5	TRBD2	CASGLGGLAEYNEQFF
14	TRBJ2-2	TRBV2	TRBD2	CADSGRVRTGELFF
15	TRBJ1-3	TRBV10-3	NA	CAISNQVSGGNTIYF
16	TRBJ2-2	TRBV5-8	TRBD1	CASSFRQGGNTGELFF
16	TRBJ2-5	TRBV5-1	TRBD2	CASSLEGSGGLKTQYF
12	TRBJ2-5	TRBV7-7	NA	CASSLTLETQYF
14	TRBJ1-1	TRBV11-3	NA	CASSLYGEETEAFF
11	TRBJ1-1	TRBV6-6	NA	CASGRETEAFF
14	TRBJ2-3	TRBV30	TRBD2	CAWSSSGSLDTQYF
13	TRBJ1-1	TRBV28	NA	CASSLRGISEAFF
14	TRBJ2-7	TRBV5-6	TRBD2	CASSPGLVVYEQYF
16	TRBJ2-7	TRBV5-1	TRBD1	CARPLSGQVPLYEQYF
12	TRBJ2-3	TRBV7-2	NA	CASSQLTDTQYF
15	TRBJ2-3	TRBV2	TRBD2	CASSASSGGADTQYF